This T cell receptor (beta chain) was sequenced in a study of vaccination effects on CD4 cells after COVID-19. With regard to this clone: The antigen is not known.

With the ViraFEST assay, the study expanded antigen-specific CD4+ T cells using viral peptide pools, then sequenced them. Cultured cells yielded isolated CD4+ T cells after nine to ten days. The vaccine recipients had no prior SARS-CoV-2 infection, with negative nucleocapsid antibodies. Some clones are missing from TCRdb's copy, which holds only in-frame ones; the method was immunoSEQ multiplex PCR. The sample holds approximately 44,000 clones, around three quarters seen once. The CDR3 is 16 amino acids. CDR1 is LNHDA and CDR2 is SQIVND in the germline V gene (reference sequence). The ends were cut back, 2 bases at V and 0 bases at J, with 13 bases in the middle.

The clonotype originates from a human donor who received a COVID-19 vaccine. This rearrangement joins TRBV19 to TRBJ1-1; D is possibly TRBD1 (5 bases). The material was CD4+ T cells from PBMCs cultured with HCoV-NL63 spike peptides, obtained before COVID-19 vaccination. The CDR3 region is CASSIPGRLVNTEAFF. In nucleotides, the CDR3 is TGTGCCAGTAGTATACCGGGACGGCTAGTGAACACTGAAGCTTTCTTT.